There are a few counts of the clone carrying this T cell receptor beta chain. Its antigen is currently unknown. Germline-derived CDR1 and CDR2 are SGHRS and YFSETQ. The ends were cut back, 7 bases at V and 6 bases at J, with 23 bases in the middle. The CDR3 has 15 amino acids. The source of the sample is a study of identical twins. Points from the study as a whole: These conclusions were based on statistical analysis (cross-sectional, not following the same donors). Monozygotic twins shared more out-of-frame TCR alpha than recombination models predicted.

TCRdb reanalysed the 5' RACE reads using MiXCR and keeps one entry per CDR3 protein. The profile shows 450,000 or so distinct CDR3 sequences, around 24% of them singletons. This same sample was also taken into another study, of T cells expressing NK-cell markers.

V is TRBV5-1 and J is TRBJ2-7; the D gene is possibly TRBD2 (7 bases). Sequenced material: CD4+ T cells sorted from blood. This sequence was found in a woman in her late teens or twenties in good health. The chain's CDR3 is CASSASGNAGVEQYF. The CDR3 bases are TGCGCCAGCTCGGCTAGCGGCAACGCAGGGGTCGAGCAGTACTTC.